One and the same sample provided the 2 T cell receptor beta chains below, sequenced in a study of beta chain features in type 1 diabetes. Findings of the study overall: Shortening that was moderate but significant affected the TCRB CDR3s of Type 1 diabetes patients in all four CD4+ subsets.

The sequenced template was cDNA made from the entire isolated RNA. Profiling relied on immunoSEQ multiplex PCR, and the TCRdb table lists in-frame clones only, not all of them. The sample consists of around 160,000 clones, roughly 60% of them appearing once. What these receptors recognize is not known. The sequenced material came from naive CD4+ T cells from blood. These receptors all come from a man aged 25 to 40 with type 1 diabetes.

In its sample, this clone was seen a few times. The chain recombines TRBV29-1 with TRBJ2-3; D remains ambiguous. Germline V gives CDR1 SQVTM, CDR2 ANQGSEA. This CDR3 is built from 15 residues. V dropped 2 bases and J dropped 6 bases, with 18 bases sitting between them. CDR3 bases: TGCAGCGTTGAATCCCCTATTACCGGTTGGGATACGCAGTATTTT. Protein product: CSVESPITGWDTQYF.

The chain employs TRBV29-1 and TRBJ1-1; possible D gene TRBD1, 5 bases. The germline V gene encodes CDR1 SQVTM and CDR2 ANQGSEA. The CDR3 has 10 amino acids. Trimming removed 4 bases at V and 6 bases at J, with 6 bases between. CDR3 DNA sequence: TGCAGCGTTGCGGGGGCTGAAGCTTTCTTT. Encoded protein: CSVAGAEAFF.